The 2 T cell receptor beta chains below all came from one sample that was sequenced in a study of neurological immune-mediated disorders. TCRdb called the 5' RACE reads again in MiXCR, with one record for every CDR3 protein. In the table there are about 95,000 distinct CDR3 sequences, approximately 3.3% of which are singletons. Input material: PBMCs. These TCRs come from a woman between 18 and 30 years old with multiple sclerosis.

This clonotype occurred many times. J is TRBJ1-4 and V is TRBV29-1; D is possibly TRBD1 (5 bases). Between the trimmed V and J ends, which lost 6 bases and 4 bases, there was a span of 9 bases. CDR3 length equals 12 residues. The germline gives CDR1 SQVTM, CDR2 ANQGSEA. CDR3 nucleotide sequence: TGCAGCGTACAGGATTTTAATGAAAAACTGTTTTTT. It encodes CSVQDFNEKLFF.

This clonotype has at least ten counts. The gene calls are TRBV10-3 and TRBJ1-2; TRBD1 is a possible D gene (5 bases). Between the trimmed V and J ends, which lost 4 bases and 3 bases, there was a span of 12 bases. This CDR3 has 14 residues. Germline lookup yields CDR1 ENHRY and CDR2 SYGVKD. The DNA for the CDR3 is TGTGCCATCAGTGGACAGAACGGGGACTATGGCTACACCTTC. Its translation is CAISGQNGDYGYTF.